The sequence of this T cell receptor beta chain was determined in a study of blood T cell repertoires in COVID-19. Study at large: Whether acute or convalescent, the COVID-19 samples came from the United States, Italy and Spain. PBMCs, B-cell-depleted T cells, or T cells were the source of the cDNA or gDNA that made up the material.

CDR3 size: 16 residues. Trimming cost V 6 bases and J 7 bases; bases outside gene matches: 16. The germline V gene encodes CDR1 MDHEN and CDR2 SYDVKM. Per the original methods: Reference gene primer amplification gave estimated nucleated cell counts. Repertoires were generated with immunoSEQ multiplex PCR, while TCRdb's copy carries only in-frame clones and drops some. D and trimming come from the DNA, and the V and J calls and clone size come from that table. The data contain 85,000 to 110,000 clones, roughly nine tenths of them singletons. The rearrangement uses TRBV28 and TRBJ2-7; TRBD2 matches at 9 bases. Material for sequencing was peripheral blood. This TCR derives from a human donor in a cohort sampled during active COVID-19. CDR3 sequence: CASRTRSGGSPWEQYF. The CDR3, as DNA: TGTGCCAGCAGGACTCGTAGCGGGGGATCCCCTTGGGAGCAGTACTTC.